Listed below are T cell receptor beta chains from one sample, sequenced in a study of blood T cell repertoires in COVID-19. Clones were read by immunoSEQ multiplex PCR, and TCRdb kept only the in-frame ones, dropping some. The table includes around 170,000 clones, approximately 74% detected once. Sequences were obtained from peripheral blood. The receptors stem from an elderly woman with acute or convalescent COVID-19. CDR3s include the opening cysteine and the closing phenylalanine or tryptophan. Each record gives: clone size, D gene, J gene, V gene, CDR3 protein, CDR3 DNA. The D gene is left open where the match is weak. A clone size is listed for some rows: how often the clone was seen (once, few, many), or a class if it is expanded.

clone size: .
D gene: .
J gene: TRBJ2-7
V gene: TRBV7-8
CDR3 protein: CASSIPSFEQYF
CDR3 DNA: TGTGCCAGCAGCATCCCCTCCTTCGAGCAGTACTTC

clone size: .
D gene: TRBD2
J gene: TRBJ2-7
V gene: TRBV11-2
CDR3 protein: CASRLAGGLTYEQYF
CDR3 DNA: TGTGCCAGCAGACTAGCGGGAGGGCTCACCTACGAGCAGTACTTC

clone size: .
D gene: .
J gene: TRBJ1-2
V gene: TRBV7-2
CDR3 protein: CASSLDPGSDYGYTF
CDR3 DNA: TGTGCCAGCAGCTTAGATCCAGGTTCGGACTATGGCTACACCTTC

clone size: .
D gene: .
J gene: TRBJ1-2
V gene: TRBV10-2
CDR3 protein: CASTTGGQDYGYTF
CDR3 DNA: TGCGCCAGCACTACCGGGGGGCAGGACTATGGCTACACCTTC

clone size: .
D gene: TRBD1
J gene: TRBJ1-5
V gene: TRBV28
CDR3 protein: CASSLDRERQPQHF
CDR3 DNA: TGTGCCAGCAGTTTAGACAGGGAAAGGCAGCCCCAGCATTTT

clone size: once
D gene: TRBD1
J gene: TRBJ1-5
V gene: TRBV19
CDR3 protein: CASETGESSPQHF
CDR3 DNA: TGTGCCAGCGAGACAGGGGAAAGTTCGCCCCAGCATTTT

clone size: .
D gene: TRBD2
J gene: TRBJ2-5
V gene: TRBV7-3
CDR3 protein: CASSLRGALAGIGETQYF
CDR3 DNA: TGTGCCAGCAGCTTAAGAGGAGCGCTAGCGGGAATCGGTGAGACCCAGTACTTC

clone size: many
D gene: TRBD1
J gene: TRBJ1-6
V gene: TRBV27
CDR3 protein: CASRRGQGNSPLHF
CDR3 DNA: TGTGCCAGCAGACGGGGACAGGGTAATTCACCCCTCCACTTT

clone size: .
D gene: TRBD1
J gene: TRBJ1-2
V gene: TRBV19
CDR3 protein: CASSTGTGYTNYGYTF
CDR3 DNA: TGTGCCAGTAGTACCGGGACAGGGTACACTAACTATGGCTACACCTTC

clone size: few
D gene: TRBD1
J gene: TRBJ1-4
V gene: TRBV4-2
CDR3 protein: CASSQVPKFRQGATNEKLFF
CDR3 DNA: TGTGCCAGCAGCCAAGTCCCCAAATTTAGACAGGGAGCAACTAATGAAAAACTGTTTTTT

clone size: few
D gene: TRBD2
J gene: TRBJ2-7
V gene: TRBV5-1
CDR3 protein: CASRGTRLNEQYF
CDR3 DNA: TGCGCCAGCAGAGGGACTAGACTCAACGAGCAGTACTTC

clone size: .
D gene: .
J gene: TRBJ1-6
V gene: TRBV3-1/TRBV3-2
CDR3 protein: CASSQGGGFNSPLHF
CDR3 DNA: TGTGCCAGCAGCCAAGGGGGGGGCTTTAATTCACCCCTCCACTTT

clone size: .
D gene: TRBD1
J gene: TRBJ2-1
V gene: TRBV29-1
CDR3 protein: CSGDRGSNEQFF
CDR3 DNA: TGCAGCGGGGACAGGGGGAGCAATGAGCAGTTCTTC

clone size: few
D gene: .
J gene: TRBJ1-1
V gene: TRBV19
CDR3 protein: CASRSGFMNTEAFF
CDR3 DNA: TGTGCCAGTAGGTCGGGGTTCATGAACACTGAAGCTTTCTTT

clone size: .
D gene: TRBD1
J gene: TRBJ2-5
V gene: TRBV5-4
CDR3 protein: CASKHRTGLEETQYF
CDR3 DNA: TGTGCCAGCAAGCATCGGACAGGGCTTGAGGAGACCCAGTACTTC

clone size: .
D gene: .
J gene: TRBJ2-2
V gene: TRBV7-2
CDR3 protein: CASSPLLLTGELFF
CDR3 DNA: TGTGCCAGCAGCCCTTTATTACTAACCGGGGAGCTGTTTTTT

clone size: .
D gene: .
J gene: TRBJ1-3
V gene: TRBV28
CDR3 protein: CASSLMGGGNTIYF
CDR3 DNA: TGTGCCAGCAGTTTAATGGGAGGTGGAAACACCATATATTTT

clone size: .
D gene: .
J gene: TRBJ1-3
V gene: TRBV30
CDR3 protein: CAWSVLSGNTIYF
CDR3 DNA: TGTGCCTGGAGTGTCCTCTCTGGAAACACCATATATTTT

clone size: .
D gene: TRBD2
J gene: TRBJ2-1
V gene: TRBV28
CDR3 protein: CASSLEVAGPNEQFF
CDR3 DNA: TGTGCCAGCAGTTTAGAAGTAGCGGGACCGAATGAGCAGTTCTTC

clone size: once
D gene: .
J gene: TRBJ1-1
V gene: TRBV6-5
CDR3 protein: CASTLLAGTEAFF
CDR3 DNA: TGTGCCAGCACTCTATTAGCCGGCACTGAAGCTTTCTTT

clone size: .
D gene: .
J gene: TRBJ1-2
V gene: TRBV5-1
CDR3 protein: CASSLGDGSYGYTF
CDR3 DNA: TGCGCCAGCAGCTTGGGGGACGGGAGCTATGGCTACACCTTC

clone size: .
D gene: TRBD2
J gene: TRBJ2-3
V gene: TRBV7-9
CDR3 protein: CASSYPRASGGTDTQYF
CDR3 DNA: TGTGCCAGCAGCTACCCCCGGGCTAGCGGGGGCACAGATACGCAGTATTTT

clone size: once
D gene: .
J gene: TRBJ1-1
V gene: TRBV19
CDR3 protein: CASSPTVTGYTEAFF
CDR3 DNA: TGTGCCAGTAGTCCGACCGTTACAGGCTACACTGAAGCTTTCTTT

clone size: .
D gene: .
J gene: TRBJ1-1
V gene: TRBV2
CDR3 protein: CASSLDTEAFF
CDR3 DNA: TGTGCCAGCAGTCTAGACACTGAAGCTTTCTTT

clone size: .
D gene: .
J gene: TRBJ2-3
V gene: TRBV15
CDR3 protein: CATSRDPADTQYF
CDR3 DNA: TGTGCCACCAGCAGAGACCCCGCAGATACGCAGTATTTT

clone size: .
D gene: .
J gene: TRBJ2-7
V gene: TRBV12-3/TRBV12-4
CDR3 protein: CASSSGVSYEQYF
CDR3 DNA: TGTGCCAGCAGTTCAGGGGTCTCCTACGAGCAGTACTTC

clone size: .
D gene: .
J gene: TRBJ2-7
V gene: TRBV6-5
CDR3 protein: CASRGGYSSYEQYF
CDR3 DNA: TGTGCCAGCAGGGGCGGGTATAGCTCCTACGAGCAGTACTTC

clone size: .
D gene: TRBD2
J gene: TRBJ2-1
V gene: TRBV10-1
CDR3 protein: CASSDYTGGGRQFF
CDR3 DNA: TGCGCCAGCAGTGATTACACCGGTGGCGGGAGGCAGTTCTTC

clone size: .
D gene: TRBD2
J gene: TRBJ2-7
V gene: TRBV28
CDR3 protein: CATLSGSGGEQYF
CDR3 DNA: TGTGCCACCCTAAGCGGGAGCGGGGGCGAGCAGTACTTC

clone size: .
D gene: .
J gene: TRBJ2-2
V gene: TRBV7-9
CDR3 protein: CASSPVSRAETGELFF
CDR3 DNA: TGTGCCAGCAGCCCGGTCTCGAGGGCTGAAACCGGGGAGCTGTTTTTT

clone size: few
D gene: .
J gene: TRBJ2-3
V gene: TRBV19
CDR3 protein: CASSIRGTRNGPDTQYF
CDR3 DNA: TGTGCCAGTAGTATTCGGGGGACCCGGAATGGCCCAGATACGCAGTATTTT

clone size: .
D gene: .
J gene: TRBJ1-5
V gene: TRBV7-2
CDR3 protein: CASSLALEGQPQHF
CDR3 DNA: TGTGCCAGCAGCTTAGCGCTTGAGGGTCAGCCCCAGCATTTT

clone size: .
D gene: .
J gene: TRBJ2-5
V gene: TRBV7-2
CDR3 protein: CASSLQAGADETQYF
CDR3 DNA: TGTGCCAGCAGCCTTCAGGCAGGGGCCGATGAGACCCAGTACTTC

clone size: .
D gene: .
J gene: TRBJ1-3
V gene: TRBV18
CDR3 protein: CASSDLGEDTIYF
CDR3 DNA: TGTGCCAGCTCAGACCTTGGGGAGGACACCATATATTTT

clone size: .
D gene: TRBD1
J gene: TRBJ1-6
V gene: TRBV28
CDR3 protein: CASIETGVTSSPLHF
CDR3 DNA: TGTGCCAGCATTGAGACAGGGGTTACCTCTTCACCCCTCCACTTT